This TCR beta chain was obtained from a study of T cells after yellow fever vaccination. Turning to the study itself: It was SMART-Seq v4 Ultra Low Input that prepared the fractions with low cell numbers.

The germline V gene has CDR1 SQVTM and CDR2 ANQGSEA. The CDR3 is made up of 14 amino acids. Trimming cost V 8 bases and J 3 bases; bases outside gene matches: 8. Study observations and caveats: Post-booster repertoires contained most primary-vaccination clones again (96% CD4, 85% to 90% CD8). There was a possibility that FACS-sorted repertoires contained abundant clonotypes contaminating from the bulk population. It was a small share of clonotypes that appeared in both CD4 and CD8 compartments.

For this clonotype: Its antigen is undetermined.

TCRdb re-derived calls from the 5' RACE reads in MiXCR, one entry per CDR3 protein. In the table there are hundreds of thousands of distinct CDR3 sequences, about 12% of which are singletons. The material sequenced was PBMCs, taken on the day of the yellow fever booster vaccination. The sequence derives from a man aged 25-45 years who received the YFV17D yellow fever vaccine. The V call is TRBV29-1, the J call TRBJ2-3; TRBD1 matches 10 bases. In DNA, the CDR3 is TGCAGCTCAACCTCGGACAGGGGGACAGATACGCAGTATTTT. Translated, it gives CSSTSDRGTDTQYF.